This T cell receptor beta chain came from a study of T cell responses to AZD1222 COVID-19 vaccine. For this clone: Antigen unknown.

CDR3 size: 12 residues. From germline, CDR1 is MNHEY and CDR2 SMNVEV (reference sequence). Trimming took 11 bases from V and 3 from J, leaving 14 bases between them. Overall study findings and caveats: At baseline, just five or six AZD1222 recipients tested seropositive. After the peak T cell response, and only then, were repertoires sampled. Nearly half of the spike-specific TCRs reportedly recognize variant regions that carry no mutations.

The study pooled second doses at about 4 or about 12 weeks. Assay: immunoSEQ multiplex PCR; the TCRdb copy retains only in-frame clones and omits some. The sample consists of approximately 150,000 clones, roughly 93% of them appearing once. The sample consisted of peripheral blood, taken 28 days after the second AZD1222 dose. The receptor was isolated from an adult who received the AZD1222 COVID-19 vaccine. The chain is built from TRBV27 and TRBJ2-7; tentatively, D is TRBD2 (5 bases). CDR3 coding DNA: TGTGCCTTTCTATCCGAGGGCTACGAGCAGTACTTC. Protein product: CAFLSEGYEQYF.